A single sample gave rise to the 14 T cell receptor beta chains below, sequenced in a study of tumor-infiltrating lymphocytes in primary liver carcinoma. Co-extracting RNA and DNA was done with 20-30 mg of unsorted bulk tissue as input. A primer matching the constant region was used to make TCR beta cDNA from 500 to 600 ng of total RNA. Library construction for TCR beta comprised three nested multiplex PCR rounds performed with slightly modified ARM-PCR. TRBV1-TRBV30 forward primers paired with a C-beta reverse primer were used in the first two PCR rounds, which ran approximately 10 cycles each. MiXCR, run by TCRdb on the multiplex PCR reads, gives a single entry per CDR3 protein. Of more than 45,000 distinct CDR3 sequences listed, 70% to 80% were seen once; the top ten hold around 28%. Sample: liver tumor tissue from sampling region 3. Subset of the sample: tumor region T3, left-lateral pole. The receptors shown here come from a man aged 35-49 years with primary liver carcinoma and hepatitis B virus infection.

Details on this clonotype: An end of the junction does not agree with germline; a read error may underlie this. CDR3 sequence reads: CACSLGLAYNEQFF. The CDR3 coding sequence is TGTGCCTGCAGCTTGGGACTAGCGTACAATGAGCAGTTCTTC. V and J are TRBV7-9 and TRBJ2-1; 10 bases align to TRBD2. The CDR3 sequence is 14 residues long. Germline values: CDR1 SEHNR, CDR2 FQNEAQ (reference sequence).

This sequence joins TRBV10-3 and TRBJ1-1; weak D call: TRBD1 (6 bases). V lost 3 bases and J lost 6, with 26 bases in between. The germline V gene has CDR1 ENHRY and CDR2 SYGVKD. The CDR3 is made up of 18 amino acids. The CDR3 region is CAISDAGGGPADDAEAFF. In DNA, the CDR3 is TGTGCCATCAGTGACGCCGGGGGGGGGCCCGCTGATGACGCTGAAGCTTTCTTT.

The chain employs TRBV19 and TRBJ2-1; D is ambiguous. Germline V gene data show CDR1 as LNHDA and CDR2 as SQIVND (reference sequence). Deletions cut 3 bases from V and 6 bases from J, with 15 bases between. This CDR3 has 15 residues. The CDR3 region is CASSMVTSVCNEQFF. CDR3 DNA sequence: TGTGCCAGTAGTATGGTGACAAGCGTGTGCAATGAGCAGTTCTTC.

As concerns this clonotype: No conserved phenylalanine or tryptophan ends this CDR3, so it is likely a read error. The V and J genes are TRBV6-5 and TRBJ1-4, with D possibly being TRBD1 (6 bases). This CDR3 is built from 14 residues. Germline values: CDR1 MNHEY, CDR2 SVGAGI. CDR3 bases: TGTCCCAGCAGCCGACAGGTGACTAATGAAAAACTGTTTCTT. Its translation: CPSSRQVTNEKLFL.

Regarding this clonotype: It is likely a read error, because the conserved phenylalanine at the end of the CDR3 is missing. The CDR3 sequence is CASSEGGGGNEQFL. Written as DNA, the CDR3 is TGTGCCAGCAGTGAGGGAGGGGGCGGTAATGAACAGTTCTTA. The J gene is TRBJ2-1, the V gene TRBV12-3 or TRBV12-4; D may match TRBD1 or TRBD2 (7 bases each). This CDR3 contains 14 residues.

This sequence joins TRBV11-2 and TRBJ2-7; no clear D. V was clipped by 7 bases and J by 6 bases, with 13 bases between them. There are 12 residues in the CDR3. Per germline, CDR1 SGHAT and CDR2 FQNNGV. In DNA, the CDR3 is TGTGCCAGCAACTTGTCGCAGGTCGAGCAGTACTTC. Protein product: CASNLSQVEQYF.

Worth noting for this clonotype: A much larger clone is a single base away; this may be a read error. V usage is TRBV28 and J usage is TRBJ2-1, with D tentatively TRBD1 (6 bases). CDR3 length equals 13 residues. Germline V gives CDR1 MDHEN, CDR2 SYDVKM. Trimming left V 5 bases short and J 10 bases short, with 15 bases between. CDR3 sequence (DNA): TGTGCCAGCAGTCCTTCAGGGGCCGTGGAGCAGTTCTTC. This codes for CASSPSGAVEQFF.

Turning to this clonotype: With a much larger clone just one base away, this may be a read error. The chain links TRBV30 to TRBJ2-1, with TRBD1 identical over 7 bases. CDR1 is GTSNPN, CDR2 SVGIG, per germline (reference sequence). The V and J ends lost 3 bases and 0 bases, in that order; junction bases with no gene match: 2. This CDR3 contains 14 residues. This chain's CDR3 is CAWRGQNSYNEQFF. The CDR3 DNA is TGTGCCTGGAGGGGACAGAACTCCTACAATGAGCAGTTCTTC.

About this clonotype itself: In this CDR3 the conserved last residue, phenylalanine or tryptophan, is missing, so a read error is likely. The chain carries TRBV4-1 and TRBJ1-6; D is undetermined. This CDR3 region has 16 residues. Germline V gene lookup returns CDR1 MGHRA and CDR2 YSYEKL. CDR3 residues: CANSFDKSSYNSPLHL. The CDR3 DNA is TGCGCCAACAGCTTCGACAAGAGCTCCTATAATTCACCCCTCCACCTT.

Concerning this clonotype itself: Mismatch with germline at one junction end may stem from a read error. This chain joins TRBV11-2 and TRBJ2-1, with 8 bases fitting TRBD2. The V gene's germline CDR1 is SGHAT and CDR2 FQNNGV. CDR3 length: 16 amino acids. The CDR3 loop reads CASSLDIGLAMGEQLF. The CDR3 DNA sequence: TGTGCCAGTAGCTTGGATATCGGACTAGCCATGGGTGAGCAATTATTC.

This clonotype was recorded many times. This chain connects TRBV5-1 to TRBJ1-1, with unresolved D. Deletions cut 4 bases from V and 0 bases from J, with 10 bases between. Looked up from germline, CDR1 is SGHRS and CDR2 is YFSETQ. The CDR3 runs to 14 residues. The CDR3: CASSADGLNTEAFF. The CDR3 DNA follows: TGCGCCAGCAGCGCGGACGGGCTGAACACTGAAGCTTTCTTT.

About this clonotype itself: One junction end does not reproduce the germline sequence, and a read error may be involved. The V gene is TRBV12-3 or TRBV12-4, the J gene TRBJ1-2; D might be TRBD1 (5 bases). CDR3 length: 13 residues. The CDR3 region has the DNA TGTGCTAGCAGTTTAGTATGGGGGAACGGCTACACCTTC. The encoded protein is CASSLVWGNGYTF.

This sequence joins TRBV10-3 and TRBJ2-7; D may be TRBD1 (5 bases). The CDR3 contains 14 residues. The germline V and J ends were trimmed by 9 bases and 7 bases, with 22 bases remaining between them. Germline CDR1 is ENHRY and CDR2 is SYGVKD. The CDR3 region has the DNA TGTGCCATTTCTACCGGGTCAGGGTTTTATGAGCAGTACTTC. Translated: CAISTGSGFYEQYF.

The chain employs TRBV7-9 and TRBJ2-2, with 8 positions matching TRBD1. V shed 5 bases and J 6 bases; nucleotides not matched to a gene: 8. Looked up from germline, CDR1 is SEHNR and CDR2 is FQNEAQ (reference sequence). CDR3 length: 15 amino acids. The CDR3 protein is CASSIGQGRAGELFF. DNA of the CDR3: TGTGCCAGCAGCATCGGACAGGGTCGGGCCGGGGAGCTGTTTTTT.